This entry lists 27 T cell receptor beta chains sequenced from one sample in a study of human T cells and chemical hapten exposure listed by TCRdb under 2021. The method behind the library was RACE. TCRdb lists the instrument as NextSeq 500. TCRdb reanalyzed the raw reads on its own, using fastp at Q25 for trimming and MiXCR for clone calling, and kept in-frame beta chains. Under each unique CDR3 protein, matching rows form one entry showing the most common genes and DNA. The sample table contains a few hundred thousand distinct CDR3 sequences; only one count was recorded for just under 6.5% of them. Around 5.6% of the sample is taken by the ten largest. Per the publication, the time point label means: patch test 2, 6 weeks after DPC sensitization. The treatment or condition label, as the study defines it: therapeutic diphenylcyclopropenone sensitization with weekly scalp DPC. The sequenced sample was whole blood, obtained in connection with sensitization to the hapten diphenylcyclopropenone (DPC). These receptors were obtained from a woman aged 18-29 years with alopecia areata. Some clones in this sample may be carry-over from other donors' samples.

This chain links TRBV6-4 with TRBJ2-7, with 9 bases aligning to TRBD2. Germline values: CDR1 MRHNA, CDR2 SNTAGT. The CDR3 spans 20 residues. V was pared by 2 bases and J by 0 bases, with 17 bases of the junction left unmatched. CDR3 sequence reads: CASSDPGGGLAILSSYEQYF. In DNA, the CDR3 is TGTGCCAGCAGTGACCCTGGAGGGGGACTAGCTATCCTTAGCTCCTACGAGCAGTACTTC.

V is TRBV20-1 and J is TRBJ2-3; 9 positions agree with TRBD2. Germline CDR1 is DFQATT and CDR2 is SNEGSKA (reference sequence). The CDR3 has 15 amino acids. V dropped 1 base and J dropped 5; count of bases not matched to a gene: 7. The CDR3 DNA reads as TGCAGTGCTAGAGCCAGCGGGGGGCCCAGAGATACGCAGTATTTT. This codes for CSARASGGPRDTQYF.

The rearrangement uses TRBV25-1 and TRBJ2-5; unclear D gene. Germline CDR1 MGHDK, CDR2 SYGVNS. The CDR3 loop spans 14 amino acids. Trimming cost V 3 bases and J 4 bases, with 12 bases left between them. The CDR3 protein is CASSDAVSGETQYF. CDR3 coding DNA: TGTGCCAGCAGTGACGCGGTGTCAGGAGAGACCCAGTACTTC.

Ten or more counts support this clonotype. V is TRBV27 and J is TRBJ2-3, with 7 bases aligning to TRBD1. Germline V gene lookup returns CDR1 MNHEY and CDR2 SMNVEV (reference sequence). CDR3 length: 15 residues. With 4 bases clipped from V and 1 base from J, the junction kept 5 bases outside the gene matches. The CDR3 sequence: CASSYRGTGTDTQYF. Written as DNA, the CDR3 is TGTGCCAGCAGTTACAGGGGCACGGGCACAGATACGCAGTATTTT.

The sample holds many counts of this clonotype. J is TRBJ1-6 and V is TRBV27; D not certain. This CDR3 region has 12 residues. V gave up 6 bases and J gave up 9 bases, with 9 bases separating them. Germline V gene data show CDR1 as MNHEY and CDR2 as SMNVEV (reference sequence). The CDR3 sequence: CASSPKASPLHF. The DNA of the CDR3 is TGTGCCAGCAGCCCGAAGGCTTCACCCCTCCACTTT.

The chain couples TRBV6-4 to TRBJ2-1; TRBD2 matches 13 bases. V lost 3 bases and J lost 8; bases outside the gene matches: 4. Germline V gene lookup returns CDR1 MRHNA and CDR2 SNTAGT. The CDR3 is 15 amino acids. The CDR3 nucleotides are TGTGCCAGCAGTGAGGGGACTAGCGGGGTGGATGAGCAGTTCTTC. Its translation: CASSEGTSGVDEQFF.

There are a few counts of this clonotype. This chain joins TRBV20-1 and TRBJ1-5, with D perhaps TRBD1 (6 bases). Germline CDR1 is DFQATT and CDR2 is SNEGSKA (reference sequence). The ends were cut back, 5 bases at V and 0 bases at J, with 14 bases in the middle. The CDR3 covers 15 residues. CDR3 sequence: CSAASGGYSNQPQHF. CDR3 in DNA: TGCAGTGCTGCCTCCGGGGGCTATAGCAATCAGCCCCAGCATTTT.

V gene TRBV21-1 combines with J gene TRBJ2-3; TRBD2, as called in the table, went unchecked against the DNA. TRBV21-1 is noted as a pseudogene. The CDR3 extends over 14 amino acids. DNA for the CDR3: TGTGCCAGCAGCAAAGTAGTTTGGACTAGCTCGCAGTATTTT. Protein sequence: CASSKVVWTSSQYF.

This clonotype was seen ten or more times. The rearrangement uses TRBV7-2 and TRBJ2-1; TRBD2 aligns across 12 bases. The CDR3 covers 15 residues. Germline V gives CDR1 SGHTA, CDR2 FQGNSA. V shed 5 bases and J 9 bases; nucleotides not matched to a gene: 8. In nucleotides, the CDR3 is TGTGCCAGCAGCCCTAGGACTAGCGGGGCCGGTGAGCAGTTCTTC. This gives the protein CASSPRTSGAGEQFF. Looking up the rest from reference TRBV7-2 and TRBJ2-1 gives the full variable domain: GAGVSQSPSNKVTEKGKDVELRCDPISGHTALYWYRQSLGQGLEFLIYFQGNSAPDKSGLPSDRFSAERTGGSVSTLTIQRTQQEDSAVYLCASSPRTSGAGEQFFGPGTRLTVL.

The chain carries TRBV20-1 and TRBJ2-7, with TRBD1 matching 8 bases. The CDR3 consists of 14 residues. CDR1 and CDR2 from the germline V gene are DFQATT and SNEGSKA (reference sequence). Losses at the gene ends were 7 bases for V and 3 bases for J; bases not matched to a gene: 11. CDR3 loop: CSGRVPDRDYEQYF. The CDR3 DNA is TGCAGTGGAAGGGTCCCGGACAGGGACTACGAGCAGTACTTC.

The V and J genes are TRBV7-8 and TRBJ2-3; D gene unclear. Germline-derived CDR1 and CDR2 are SGHVS and FQNEAQ. The V and J ends lost 5 bases and 0 bases respectively, with 9 bases between them. The CDR3 runs to 14 residues. CDR3 sequence (DNA): TGTGCCAGCAGCGACGGATATAGCACAGATACGCAGTATTTT. Residues: CASSDGYSTDTQYF. Looking up the rest from reference TRBV7-8 and TRBJ2-3 gives the full variable domain: GAGVSQSPRYKVAKRGQDVALRCDPISGHVSLFWYQQALGQGPEFLTYFQNEAQLDKSGLPSDRFFAERPEGSVSTLKIQRTQQEDSAVYLCASSDGYSTDTQYFGPGTRLTVL.

This clonotype was found a few times. The rearrangement joins TRBV4-1 to TRBJ2-7; D is undetermined. The V end lost 1 base, the J end lost 5 bases, and 15 bases lay between the germline ends. The V gene's germline CDR1 is MGHRA and CDR2 YSYEKL. This CDR3 comprises 15 residues. The CDR3 region is CASSQVSGSGHEQYF. Here the CDR3 DNA reads TGCGCCAGCAGCCAAGTTTCCGGATCGGGTCACGAGCAGTACTTC.

This clonotype was recorded many times. The V call is TRBV6-1, the J call TRBJ2-7; D uncertain. The CDR3 spans 13 residues. Trimming stripped 6 bases from V and 2 bases from J, with 11 bases between. Germline-derived CDR1 and CDR2 are MNHNS and SASEGT. The CDR3 DNA is TGTGCCAGCAGGGATAGTGCCACCTACGAGCAGTACTTC. Protein product: CASRDSATYEQYF.

This clonotype was counted only a few times. The chain employs TRBV9 and TRBJ2-7, with D perhaps matching TRBD1 or TRBD2 (5 bases each). The CDR3 has 13 amino acids. Germline assignment: CDR1 SGDLS and CDR2 YYNGEE. V was shortened by 3 bases and J by 5 bases, with 12 bases between the two germline ends. The CDR3: CASSGGRRNEQYF. The CDR3 DNA reads TGTGCCAGCAGCGGGGGCCGGAGGAACGAGCAGTACTTC.

This clonotype appeared many times. This chain uses TRBV2 with TRBJ1-4; no reliable D call. The germline V gene has CDR1 SNHLY and CDR2 FYNNEI. CDR3 length: 12 amino acids. Trimming removed 2 bases from V and 2 bases from J, with 0 bases in between. The CDR3 loop reads CASSETNEKLFF. The CDR3 DNA reads TGTGCCAGCAGTGAAACTAATGAAAAACTGTTTTTT. Supplemented by reference TRBV2 and TRBJ1-4, the full variable domain reads EPEVTQTPSHQVTQMGQEVILRCVPISNHLYFYWYRQILGQKVEFLVSFYNNEISEKSEIFDDQFSVERPDGSNFTLKIRSTKLEDSAMYFCASSETNEKLFFGSGTQLSVL.

The CDR3, as DNA: TGTGCCAGCAGCACAGGACAGGGAACGAGTCGCTACGAGCAGTACTTC. It yields the protein CASSTGQGTSRYEQYF. The chain joins TRBV7-9 to TRBJ2-7, with 8 bases lining up with TRBD1. V lost 5 bases to trimming and J lost 3 bases; unmatched junction nucleotides: 12. The CDR3 loop spans 16 amino acids. Germline CDR1 is SEHNR and CDR2 is FQNEAQ (reference sequence).

This clonotype showed up many times. The chain links TRBV18 to TRBJ1-5; unclear D gene. Germline V gene data show CDR1 as KGHSH and CDR2 as LQKENI. Trimming cost V 6 bases and J 7 bases, with 13 bases left between them. The CDR3 consists of 13 residues. The CDR3 DNA follows: TGTGCCAGCTCCTATCTCTCAGACCAGCCCCAGCATTTT. Translated, it gives CASSYLSDQPQHF.

At least ten counts were recorded for this clonotype. The chain uses TRBV6-5 and TRBJ2-3; D is perhaps TRBD2 (5 bases). This CDR3 is 14 amino acids long. Trimming left V 0 bases short and J 11 bases short, with 15 bases between. Germline V gene lookup returns CDR1 MNHEY and CDR2 SVGAGI. Written as DNA, the CDR3 is TGTGCCAGCAGTTACTCATCGGGGAGAAAAGGGCAGTATTTT. As protein: CASSYSSGRKGQYF.

This clonotype was seen a handful of times. This chain links TRBV2 with TRBJ2-3; 10 positions match TRBD1. This CDR3 contains 15 residues. The germline V gene has CDR1 SNHLY and CDR2 FYNNEI. V shed 3 bases, J shed 4 bases, and the junction held 4 bases outside the gene matches. The CDR3 loop is CASSDRDRGSDTQYF. For the CDR3, the DNA is TGTGCCAGCAGTGATCGGGACAGGGGTTCAGATACGCAGTATTTT.

This clonotype has at least ten counts. The chain has TRBV4-1 and TRBJ1-4, with D maybe TRBD1 (5 bases). CDR1 is MGHRA and CDR2 is YSYEKL in the germline V gene. V was trimmed by 1 base and J by 7 bases, leaving 16 bases between them. The CDR3 loop spans 16 amino acids. CDR3 residues: CASSQVGGVEVEKLFF. Here the CDR3 DNA reads TGCGCCAGCAGCCAAGTAGGAGGGGTGGAGGTTGAAAAACTGTTTTTT.

CDR3 in amino acids: CSARDQPGTKNIQYF. The CDR3 nucleotides read TGCAGTGCTAGAGATCAACCAGGGACCAAAAACATTCAGTACTTC. The chain couples TRBV20-1 to TRBJ2-4; possibly TRBD1 for D (5 bases). This CDR3 has 15 residues. V was trimmed by 0 bases and J by 2 bases, leaving 11 bases between them. Germline V gene data show CDR1 as DFQATT and CDR2 as SNEGSKA (reference sequence).

This clonotype has just a few counts. The CDR3 nucleotides read TGTGCCAGCAGTTGGCGGAAACCCATGTTTGGCACAGATACGCAGTATTTT. It specifies CASSWRKPMFGTDTQYF. The rearrangement links TRBV27 to TRBJ2-3; D is uncertain. The CDR3 length is 17 residues. V was clipped by 4 bases and J by 1 base, with 18 bases between them. CDR1 is MNHEY and CDR2 is SMNVEV in the germline V gene (reference sequence).

The gene calls are TRBV20-1 and TRBJ2-3, with 9 bases identical to TRBD2. The CDR3 is 15 amino acids. Trimming removed 7 bases from V and 2 bases from J; junction bases left unmatched: 10. From germline, CDR1 is DFQATT and CDR2 SNEGSKA (reference sequence). The CDR3 DNA sequence: TGCAGTGTCCCGGGGAGCGGGGGGACCACAGATACGCAGTATTTT. Amino acids: CSVPGSGGTTDTQYF.

The rearrangement joins TRBV5-1 to TRBJ1-2; D not resolved. V shed 4 bases and J shed 12 bases, with 19 bases lying between them. This CDR3 comprises 13 residues. Germline lookup yields CDR1 SGHRS and CDR2 YFSETQ. The CDR3 nucleotides are TGCGCCAGCAGCCTGCCCGAACGGCGGGATCACACCTTC. Protein: CASSLPERRDHTF.

The sample holds many counts of this clonotype. This chain's CDR3 is CASRGPYNEQFF. The CDR3 DNA is TGTGCCAGCCGGGGGCCCTACAATGAGCAGTTCTTC. The V call is TRBV2, the J call TRBJ2-1; D tentatively fits TRBD1 or TRBD2 (6 bases each). Germline V gives CDR1 SNHLY, CDR2 FYNNEI. This CDR3 is 12 amino acids long. V lost 8 bases to trimming and J lost 2 bases, with 7 bases between them.

This rearrangement joins TRBV10-3 to TRBJ1-1; 7 positions match TRBD1. This CDR3 is 15 amino acids long. Trimming took 6 bases from V and 1 from J; bases not matched to a gene: 8. Germline V gene sequence: CDR1 ENHRY, CDR2 SYGVKD. In nucleotides, the CDR3 is TGTGCCATCAGCCGGACGACAGGGACGAACACTGAAGCTTTCTTT. Residues: CAISRTTGTNTEAFF.

There are many counts of this clonotype. The rearrangement joins TRBV20-1 to TRBJ1-6; 9 bases line up with TRBD1. Looked up from germline, CDR1 is DFQATT and CDR2 is SNEGSKA (reference sequence). V dropped 5 bases and J dropped 12; count of bases not matched to a gene: 8. The CDR3 contains 13 residues. The chain's CDR3 is CSASPGQGRPLHF. For the CDR3, the DNA is TGCAGTGCTTCTCCGGGACAGGGCCGACCCCTCCACTTT.